Listed below are T cell receptor beta chains from one sample, sequenced in a study of blood T cells in healthy people across ages. In TCRdb, the 5' RACE reads were re-called with MiXCR into one record per CDR3 protein. The sample lists about 800,000 distinct CDR3 sequences, roughly 25% occurring once. This sample also belongs to another study, concerning T cells of mothers and their children.

The sequencing input was blood. The receptors shown here come from a boy aged 5-17 years in good health. Both conserved end residues are part of each CDR3. The order of the fields is D gene, J gene, V gene, clone size, CDR3 protein, CDR3 DNA. D genes are given only for firm matches. Clone size appears in some rows only: once, few, many, or a class for an expanded clone.

. | TRBJ1-4 | TRBV29-1 | many | CSVCSLVNCFF | TGCAGCGTTTGCAGCTTGGTTAACTGTTTTTTT
. | TRBJ2-1 | TRBV7-2 | . | CASSLGGGGLFNEQFF | TGTGCCAGCAGCTTAGGGGGTGGGGGCCTTTTTAACGAGCAGTTCTTC
. | TRBJ2-7 | TRBV7-9 | . | CASSLEFAGSYEQYF | TGTGCCAGCAGCTTAGAGTTCGCGGGGTCCTACGAGCAGTACTTC
TRBD1 | TRBJ2-1 | TRBV7-9 | few | CASSTGVRDEQFF | TGTGCCAGCAGCACAGGGGTGCGCGATGAGCAGTTCTTC
. | TRBJ1-5 | TRBV20-1 | few | CSAERSGFLSNQPQHF | TGCAGTGCTGAGAGGTCGGGGTTCCTTAGCAATCAGCCCCAGCATTTT
TRBD2 | TRBJ2-3 | TRBV7-2 | few | CASSLAPAGASTDTQYF | TGTGCCAGCAGCTTAGCCCCAGCGGGGGCTAGCACAGATACGCAGTATTTT
. | TRBJ1-5 | TRBV3-1 | . | CASSQVYGPGDTQHF | TGTGCCAGCAGCCAAGTCTACGGGCCAGGGGATACGCAGCATTTT
. | TRBJ2-5 | TRBV7-6 | few | CASSLAPSVGETQYF | TGTGCCAGCAGCTTAGCCCCTTCGGTTGGGGAGACCCAGTACTTC
TRBD2 | TRBJ2-1 | TRBV20-1 | . | CSASLRSSGIGEQFF | TGCAGTGCTAGCCTCCGGTCTAGCGGGATAGGTGAGCAGTTCTTC
TRBD1 | TRBJ2-1 | TRBV7-9 | . | CASSQTGGAYNEQFF | TGTGCCAGCAGCCAAACAGGGGGCGCCTACAATGAGCAGTTCTTC
. | TRBJ2-1 | TRBV20-1 | few | CSARADSGGGEQFF | TGCAGTGCTAGAGCCGATAGCGGTGGGGGTGAGCAGTTCTTC
. | TRBJ2-1 | TRBV27 | many | CASSLDANEQFF | TGTGCCAGCAGTTTAGACGCCAATGAGCAGTTCTTC
TRBD1 | TRBJ2-1 | TRBV4-3 | . | CASSQNRGGHEQFF | TGCGCCAGCAGCCAGAACAGGGGCGGGCATGAGCAGTTCTTC
TRBD2 | TRBJ2-1 | TRBV20-1 | . | CSARDNSGGTYNEQFF | TGCAGTGCTAGAGATAATAGCGGGGGGACGTACAATGAGCAGTTCTTC
. | TRBJ2-2 | TRBV24-1 | . | CATSDFVAGIGELFF | TGTGCCACCAGTGATTTCGTGGCAGGGATCGGGGAGCTGTTTTTT
. | TRBJ1-2 | TRBV29-1 | few | CSVDGDGANYGYTF | TGCAGCGTTGATGGGGACGGAGCTAACTATGGCTACACCTTC
. | TRBJ2-5 | TRBV7-2 | few | CASSRDPIQETQYF | TGTGCCAGCAGCCGGGACCCAATCCAAGAGACCCAGTACTTC
TRBD1 | TRBJ1-6 | TRBV20-1 | few | CSARNEGRGVYNSPLHF | TGCAGTGCCAGAAACGAGGGCAGGGGGGTCTATAATTCACCCCTCCACTTT
. | TRBJ1-6 | TRBV2 | few | CASSEGGGLGDSPLHF | TGTGCCAGCAGTGAAGGAGGAGGCCTGGGAGATTCACCCCTCCACTTT
. | TRBJ2-6 | TRBV29-1 | few | CSVEESRNSGANVLTF | TGCAGCGTTGAAGAAAGCAGGAACTCTGGGGCCAACGTCCTGACTTTC
. | TRBJ1-4 | TRBV7-9 | few | CASSLPGVINEKLFF | TGTGCCAGCAGCCTTCCCGGAGTTATTAATGAAAAACTGTTTTTT
. | TRBJ2-7 | TRBV4-1 | . | CASSQAETGTYEQYF | TGCGCCAGCAGCCAAGCTGAAACTGGTACCTACGAGCAGTACTTC
TRBD1 | TRBJ1-4 | TRBV6-1 | once | CASSVTGGGIEKLFF | TGTGCCAGCAGTGTTACAGGGGGTGGGATTGAAAAACTGTTTTTT
TRBD2 | TRBJ2-5 | TRBV28 | . | CASSLTSGRAQETQYF | TGTGCCAGCAGTTTAACGAGCGGGAGGGCCCAAGAGACCCAGTACTTC
. | TRBJ2-2 | TRBV7-2 | . | CASSLAVKAGELFF | TGTGCCAGCAGCTTAGCGGTGAAAGCCGGGGAGCTGTTTTTT
TRBD2 | TRBJ2-3 | TRBV20-1 | . | CSAGNEGGGTDTQYF | TGCAGTGCTGGAAATGAGGGCGGGGGGACAGATACGCAGTATTTT
. | TRBJ1-4 | TRBV4-3 | . | CASSQARGSSNEKLFF | TGCGCCAGCAGCCAGGCGAGGGGCAGCAGCAATGAAAAACTGTTTTTT
TRBD2 | TRBJ2-3 | TRBV6-1 | few | CATLLRIAGATDTQYF | TGTGCCACCCTACTGCGAATAGCGGGGGCTACAGATACGCAGTATTTT
. | TRBJ2-1 | TRBV6-6 | . | CASSYPATGSEQFF | TGTGCCAGCAGTTACCCGGCGACTGGAAGCGAGCAGTTCTTC
TRBD1 | TRBJ2-7 | TRBV6-2/TRBV6-3 | few | CASTDRDRDGEQYF | TGTGCCAGCACGGACCGGGACAGGGATGGCGAGCAGTACTTC
. | TRBJ1-1 | TRBV27 | . | CASRAGRTNTEAFF | TGTGCCAGCAGAGCCGGACGGACTAACACTGAAGCTTTCTTT
. | TRBJ2-6 | TRBV6-5 | . | CASSSHEGQGFLGANVLTF | TGTGCCAGCAGTTCTCACGAGGGGCAGGGTTTCCTTGGGGCCAACGTCCTGACTTTC
TRBD2 | TRBJ2-1 | TRBV7-9 | few | CASSLASGGASSYNEQFF | TGTGCCAGCAGCTTAGCTAGCGGGGGGGCGAGCTCCTACAATGAGCAGTTCTTC
. | TRBJ2-2 | TRBV11-3 | . | CASSTGGELFF | TGTGCCAGCAGCACCGGCGGGGAGCTGTTTTTT
. | TRBJ2-5 | TRBV4-2 | few | CASSQDPGRAETQYF | TGTGCCAGCAGCCAAGACCCGGGTCGGGCGGAGACCCAGTACTTC
. | TRBJ2-3 | TRBV29-1 | few | CSVDWPRTDTQYF | TGCAGCGTTGACTGGCCCCGCACAGATACGCAGTATTTT
TRBD2 | TRBJ2-7 | TRBV7-2 | . | CASSLSVAGTYEQYF | TGTGCCAGCAGCTTAAGTGTAGCGGGAACCTACGAGCAGTACTTC
. | TRBJ1-3 | TRBV7-2 | . | CASSFSATLSGNTIYF | TGTGCCAGCAGCTTTTCGGCGACCCTCTCTGGAAACACCATATATTTT
. | TRBJ2-1 | TRBV2 | few | CASRAGTGSYNEQFF | TGTGCCAGCAGGGCAGGGACTGGGTCCTACAATGAGCAGTTCTTC
. | TRBJ2-7 | TRBV7-6 | . | CASSAQGSVEQYF | TGTGCCAGCAGCGCTCAGGGGAGCGTGGAGCAGTACTTC
. | TRBJ1-6 | TRBV28 | few | CASNAPYPISPLHF | TGTGCCAGCAACGCACCTTACCCAATTTCACCCCTCCACTTT
. | TRBJ2-7 | TRBV30 | few | CAWSSDYEQYF | TGTGCCTGGAGTTCGGATTACGAGCAGTACTTC
. | TRBJ2-5 | TRBV4-2 | few | CASSQDLGNQETQYF | TGTGCCAGCAGCCAAGATTTAGGAAACCAAGAGACCCAGTACTTC
TRBD1 | TRBJ2-5 | TRBV20-1 | few | CSAKQGLETQYF | TGCAGTGCTAAACAGGGGCTCGAGACCCAGTACTTC